This T cell receptor (beta chain) was sequenced for a study of tumor and adjacent non-tumor tissue in lung cancer. This clonotype is labeled medium-sized (0.01 to 0.1%). Its antigen remains unidentified. No cell sorting was done before RNA was extracted from the tissue. Distant lung tissue was collected more than 3 cm away from the tumor edge. Regarding the study as a whole: TCR diversity was significantly greater in tumor than normal lung tissue.

TCRbeta libraries were built with three rounds of nested PCR, modified from ARM-PCR. TCRdb re-called the multiplex PCR reads through MiXCR, storing one row per CDR3 protein. In the table there are over 100,000 distinct CDR3 sequences, 60% to 65% of which are singletons. V lost 8 bases and J lost 5, with 16 bases in between. Germline V lookup: CDR1 SGHAT, CDR2 FQDESV (reference sequence). The CDR3 spans 13 residues. V usage is TRBV11-1 and J usage is TRBJ2-7; D is uncertain. The sequence came from a man between 60 and 70 years old with non-small cell lung cancer. Sequenced material: distant non-tumor lung tissue. CDR3 amino acids: CASAVDRLDEQYF. CDR3 DNA: TGTGCCAGCGCCGTTGACCGGTTGGACGAGCAGTACTTC.